This T cell receptor (beta chain) was found in a study of T cell responses to AZD1222 COVID-19 vaccine. Clones were read by immunoSEQ multiplex PCR, and TCRdb kept only the in-frame ones, dropping some. This sample has 200,000 or so clones, with roughly 92% found just once. The CDR3 length is 13 residues. The V gene end was trimmed by 8 bases and the J gene end by 7 bases; junction bases not matched to a gene: 8. Looked up from germline, CDR1 is MDHEN and CDR2 is SYDVKM. The V and J genes are TRBV28 and TRBJ2-3, with TRBD2 matching over 8 bases. The TCR originated in an adult in good health. Specimen: peripheral blood, collected on day 0 of AZD1222 vaccination. CDR3 amino acids: CASVKAGAHTQYF. CDR3 DNA: TGTGCCAGCGTTAAAGCGGGAGCCCATACGCAGTATTTT.